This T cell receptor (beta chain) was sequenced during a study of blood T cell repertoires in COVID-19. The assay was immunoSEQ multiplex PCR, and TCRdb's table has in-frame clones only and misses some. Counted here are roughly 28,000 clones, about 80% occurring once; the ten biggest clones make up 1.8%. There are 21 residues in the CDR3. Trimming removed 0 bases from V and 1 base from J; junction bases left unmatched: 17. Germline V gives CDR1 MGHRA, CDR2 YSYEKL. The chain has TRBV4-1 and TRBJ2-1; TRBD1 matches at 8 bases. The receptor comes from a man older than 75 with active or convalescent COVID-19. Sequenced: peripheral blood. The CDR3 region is CASSQEAVTGVARVSYNEQFF. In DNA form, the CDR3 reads TGCGCCAGCAGCCAAGAAGCTGTGACAGGGGTAGCTAGGGTTTCCTACAATGAGCAGTTCTTC.